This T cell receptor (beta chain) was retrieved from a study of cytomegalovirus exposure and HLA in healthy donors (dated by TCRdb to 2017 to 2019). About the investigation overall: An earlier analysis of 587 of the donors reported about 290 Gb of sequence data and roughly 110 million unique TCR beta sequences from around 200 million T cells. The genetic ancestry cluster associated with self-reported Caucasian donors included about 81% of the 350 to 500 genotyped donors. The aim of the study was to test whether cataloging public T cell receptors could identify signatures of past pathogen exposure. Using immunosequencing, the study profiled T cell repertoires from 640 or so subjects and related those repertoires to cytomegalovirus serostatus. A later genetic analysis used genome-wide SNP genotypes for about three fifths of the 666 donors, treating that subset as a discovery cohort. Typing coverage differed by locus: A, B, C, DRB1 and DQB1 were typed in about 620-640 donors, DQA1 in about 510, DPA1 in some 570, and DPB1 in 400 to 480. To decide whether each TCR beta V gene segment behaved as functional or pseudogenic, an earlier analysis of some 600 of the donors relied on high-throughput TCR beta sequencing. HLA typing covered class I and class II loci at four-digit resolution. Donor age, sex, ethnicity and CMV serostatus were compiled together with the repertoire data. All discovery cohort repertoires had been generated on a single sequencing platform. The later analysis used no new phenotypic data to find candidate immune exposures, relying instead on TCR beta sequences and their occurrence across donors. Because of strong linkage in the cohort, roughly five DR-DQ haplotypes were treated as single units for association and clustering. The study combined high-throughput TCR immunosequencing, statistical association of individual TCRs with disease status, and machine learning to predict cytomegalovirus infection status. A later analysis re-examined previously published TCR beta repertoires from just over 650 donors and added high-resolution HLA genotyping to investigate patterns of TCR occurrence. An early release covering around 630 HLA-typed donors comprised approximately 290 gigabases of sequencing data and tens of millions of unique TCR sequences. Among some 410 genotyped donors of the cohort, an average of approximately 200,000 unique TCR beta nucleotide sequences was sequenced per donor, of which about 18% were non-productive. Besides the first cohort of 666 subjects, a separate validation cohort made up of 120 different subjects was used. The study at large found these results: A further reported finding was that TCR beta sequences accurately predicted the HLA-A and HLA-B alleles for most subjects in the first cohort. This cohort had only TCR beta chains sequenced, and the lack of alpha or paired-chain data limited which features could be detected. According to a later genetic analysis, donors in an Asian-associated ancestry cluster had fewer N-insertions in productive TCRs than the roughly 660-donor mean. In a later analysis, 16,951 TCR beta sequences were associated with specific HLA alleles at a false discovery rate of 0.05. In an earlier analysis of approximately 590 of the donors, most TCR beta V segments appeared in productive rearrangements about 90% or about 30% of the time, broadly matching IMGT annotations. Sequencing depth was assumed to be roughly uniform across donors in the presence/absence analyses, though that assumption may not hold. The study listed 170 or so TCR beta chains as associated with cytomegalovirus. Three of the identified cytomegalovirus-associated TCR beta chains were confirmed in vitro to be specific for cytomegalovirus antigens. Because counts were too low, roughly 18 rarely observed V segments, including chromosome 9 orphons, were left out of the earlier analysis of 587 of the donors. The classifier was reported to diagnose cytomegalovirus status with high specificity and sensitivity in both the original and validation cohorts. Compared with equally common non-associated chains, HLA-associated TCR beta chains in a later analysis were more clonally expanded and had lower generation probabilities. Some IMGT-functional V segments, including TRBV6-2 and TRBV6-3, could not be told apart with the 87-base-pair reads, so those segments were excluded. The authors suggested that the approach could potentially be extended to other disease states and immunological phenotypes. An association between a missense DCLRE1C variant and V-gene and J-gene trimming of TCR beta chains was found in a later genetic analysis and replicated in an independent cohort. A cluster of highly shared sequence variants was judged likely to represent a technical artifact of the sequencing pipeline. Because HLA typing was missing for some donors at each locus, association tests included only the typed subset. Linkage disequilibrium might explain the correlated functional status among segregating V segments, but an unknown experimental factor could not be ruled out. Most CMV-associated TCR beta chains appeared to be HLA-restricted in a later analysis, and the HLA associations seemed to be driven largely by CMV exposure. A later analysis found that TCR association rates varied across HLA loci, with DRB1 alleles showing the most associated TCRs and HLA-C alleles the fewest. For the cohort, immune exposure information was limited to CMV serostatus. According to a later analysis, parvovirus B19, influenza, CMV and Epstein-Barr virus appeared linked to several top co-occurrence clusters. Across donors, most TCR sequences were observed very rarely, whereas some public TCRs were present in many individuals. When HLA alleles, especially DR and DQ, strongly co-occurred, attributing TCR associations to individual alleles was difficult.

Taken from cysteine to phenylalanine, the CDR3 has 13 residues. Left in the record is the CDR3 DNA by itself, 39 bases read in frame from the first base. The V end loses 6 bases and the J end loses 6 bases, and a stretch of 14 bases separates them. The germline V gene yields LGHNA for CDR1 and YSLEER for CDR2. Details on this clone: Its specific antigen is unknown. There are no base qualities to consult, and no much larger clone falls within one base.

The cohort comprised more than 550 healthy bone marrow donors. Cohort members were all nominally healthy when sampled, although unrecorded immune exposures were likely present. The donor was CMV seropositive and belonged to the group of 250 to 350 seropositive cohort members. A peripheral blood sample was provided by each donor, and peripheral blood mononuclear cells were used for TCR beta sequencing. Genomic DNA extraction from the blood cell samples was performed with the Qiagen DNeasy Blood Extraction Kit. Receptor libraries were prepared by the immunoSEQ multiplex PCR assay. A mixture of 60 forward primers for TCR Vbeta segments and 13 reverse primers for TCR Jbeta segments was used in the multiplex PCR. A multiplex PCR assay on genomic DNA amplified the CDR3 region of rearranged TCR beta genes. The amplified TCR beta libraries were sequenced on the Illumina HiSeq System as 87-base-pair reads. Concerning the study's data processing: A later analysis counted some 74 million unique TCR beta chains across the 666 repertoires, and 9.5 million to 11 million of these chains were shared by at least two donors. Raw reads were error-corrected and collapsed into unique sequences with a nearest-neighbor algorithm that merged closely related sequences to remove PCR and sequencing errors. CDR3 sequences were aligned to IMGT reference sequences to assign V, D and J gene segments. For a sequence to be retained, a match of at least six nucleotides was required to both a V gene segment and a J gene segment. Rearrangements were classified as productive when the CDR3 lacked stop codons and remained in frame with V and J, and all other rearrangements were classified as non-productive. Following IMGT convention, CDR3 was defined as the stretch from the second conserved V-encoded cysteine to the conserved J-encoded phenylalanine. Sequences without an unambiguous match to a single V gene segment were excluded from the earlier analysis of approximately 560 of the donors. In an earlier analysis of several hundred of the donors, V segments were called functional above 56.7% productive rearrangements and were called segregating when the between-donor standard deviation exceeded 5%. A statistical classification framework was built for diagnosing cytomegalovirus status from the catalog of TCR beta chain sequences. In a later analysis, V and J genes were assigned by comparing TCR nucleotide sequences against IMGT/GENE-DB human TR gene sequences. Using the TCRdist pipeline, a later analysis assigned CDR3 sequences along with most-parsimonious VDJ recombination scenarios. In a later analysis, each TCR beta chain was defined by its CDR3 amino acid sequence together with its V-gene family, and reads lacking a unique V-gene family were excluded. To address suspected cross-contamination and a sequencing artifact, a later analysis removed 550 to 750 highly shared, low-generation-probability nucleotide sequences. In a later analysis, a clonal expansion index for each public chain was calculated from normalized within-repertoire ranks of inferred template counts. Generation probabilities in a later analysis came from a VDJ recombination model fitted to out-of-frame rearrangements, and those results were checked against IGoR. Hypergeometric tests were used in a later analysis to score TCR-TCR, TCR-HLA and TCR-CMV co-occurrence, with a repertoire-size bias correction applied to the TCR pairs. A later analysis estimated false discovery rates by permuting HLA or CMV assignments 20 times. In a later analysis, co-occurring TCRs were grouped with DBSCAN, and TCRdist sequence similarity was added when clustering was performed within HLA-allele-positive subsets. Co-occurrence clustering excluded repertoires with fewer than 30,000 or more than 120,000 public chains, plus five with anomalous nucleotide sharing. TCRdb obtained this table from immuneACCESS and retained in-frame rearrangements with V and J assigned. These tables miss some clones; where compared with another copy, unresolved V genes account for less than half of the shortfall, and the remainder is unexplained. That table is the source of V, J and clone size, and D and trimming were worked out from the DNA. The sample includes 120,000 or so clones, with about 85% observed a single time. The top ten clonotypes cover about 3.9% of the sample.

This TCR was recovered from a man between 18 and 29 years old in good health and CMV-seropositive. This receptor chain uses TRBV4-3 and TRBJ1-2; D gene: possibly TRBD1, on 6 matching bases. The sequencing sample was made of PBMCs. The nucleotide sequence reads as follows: TGCGCCAGCAGTCAGAAACAGGGAAATGGCTACACCTTC. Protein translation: CASSQKQGNGYTF.